This TCR beta chain was retrieved from a study of cytomegalovirus exposure and HLA in healthy donors. Assay used: immunoSEQ multiplex PCR; TCRdb lists only in-frame clones, some missing. The sample carries 150,000 to 200,000 clones, 84% recorded once. General study results and limits: Testing in vitro showed a few CMV-associated chains specific for CMV antigens. Cytomegalovirus association was assigned to over 150 TCR beta chains.

Concerning this clone: What it recognizes is unknown.

Separate from the roughly 720-subject first cohort was the approximately 120-subject validation cohort, to which the donors belonged. This sequence was found in a man aged 25-45 years in good health and CMV-seropositive. Material: PBMCs.

The CDR3 DNA sequence: TGTGCCAGCAGTTTAGAGGGAGAGACCCAGTACTTC. It specifies CASSLEGETQYF. The chain is built from TRBV27 and TRBJ2-5, with D maybe TRBD2 (5 bases). Germline V lookup: CDR1 MNHEY, CDR2 SMNVEV (reference sequence). The CDR3 loop spans 12 amino acids. Trimming took off 2 bases at V and 4 bases at J, with 5 bases between the two ends.